One and the same sample provided the 5 T cell receptor beta chains below, sequenced in a study of cytotoxic CD8 clonotypes in ibrutinib-treated CLL. TCRdb keeps only in-frame clones here, not all; method: immunoSEQ multiplex PCR. Counted here are about 140,000 clones, 85% to 95% occurring once; the ten biggest clones make up about 10%. The specimen was PBMCs, collected after 12 months of ibrutinib treatment. These receptors were obtained from a human donor with chronic lymphocytic leukemia.

The CDR3 nucleotides are TGTGCCAGCAGTCCATCACAGTACAGGGGCTACACCTTC. Residues: CASSPSQYRGYTF. The chain joins TRBV28 to TRBJ1-2, with D perhaps TRBD1 (5 bases). The V gene's germline CDR1 is MDHEN and CDR2 SYDVKM. V lost 5 bases and J lost 8, with 15 bases in between. The CDR3 loop spans 13 amino acids.

V is TRBV4-2 and J is TRBJ2-5, with a weak D call TRBD1 (9 bases). Germline CDR1 LGHNA, CDR2 YNFKEQ. Trimming took 1 base from V and 4 from J, leaving 16 bases between them. This CDR3 region has 16 residues. The CDR3 reads CASSQGGGTGRETQYF. Here the CDR3 DNA reads TGTGCCAGCAGCCAAGGCGGGGGGACAGGGCGAGAGACCCAGTACTTC.

The chain links TRBV12-5 to TRBJ2-7; the D call may be TRBD1 or TRBD2 (5 bases each). V gave up 8 bases and J gave up 4 bases, with 15 bases separating them. CDR3 length: 13 residues. Germline CDR1 LGHNT, CDR2 FRNRAP. The CDR3 sequence: CASSRDPPYEQYF. CDR3 bases: TGTGCTAGTTCCCGGGACCCGCCTTACGAGCAGTACTTC.

V is TRBV28 and J is TRBJ1-3; the D gene is possibly TRBD1 (5 bases). The V gene's germline CDR1 is MDHEN and CDR2 SYDVKM. V shed 2 bases and J shed 3 bases, with 11 bases lying between them. The CDR3 runs to 15 residues. The CDR3 reads CASSLIRADGNTIYF. The CDR3 coding sequence is TGTGCCAGCAGTTTAATCAGGGCGGATGGAAACACCATATATTTT.

V usage is TRBV27 and J usage is TRBJ1-1; maybe TRBD1 (6 bases). V lost 5 bases, J lost 1 base, and 14 bases lay in between. The CDR3 sequence is 15 residues long. In germline, CDR1 is MNHEY, CDR2 SMNVEV (reference sequence). CDR3 region: CASSRRDKPNTEAFF. CDR3 nucleotide sequence: TGTGCCAGCAGTCGCCGGGACAAACCGAACACTGAAGCTTTCTTT.